The clone carrying this T cell receptor beta chain was detected only a few times. Antigen unknown. These data belong to a study of identical twins. Whole-study findings and limits: The study drew conclusions from cross-sectional statistical analysis, not from following the same donors. Twins' surplus sharing was weaker for beta out-of-frame sequences.

TCRdb analysed the 5' RACE reads with MiXCR anew, one entry per CDR3 protein. This table holds 1.5 million to 2 million distinct CDR3 sequences, 25% to 35% found once. The CDR3 sequence is 14 residues long. Germline V gene lookup returns CDR1 MGHRA and CDR2 YSYEKL. The chain combines TRBV4-1 with TRBJ2-5; the D is unclear. The DNA matches TRBJ2-7 better at its end, which makes the J call doubtful. This TCR derives from a newborn girl in good health. Specimen: cord blood. The DNA of the CDR3 is TGCGCCAGCAGCATAGACTCTTCTGATTACGAGCAGTACTTC. Translated: CASSIDSSDYEQYF.